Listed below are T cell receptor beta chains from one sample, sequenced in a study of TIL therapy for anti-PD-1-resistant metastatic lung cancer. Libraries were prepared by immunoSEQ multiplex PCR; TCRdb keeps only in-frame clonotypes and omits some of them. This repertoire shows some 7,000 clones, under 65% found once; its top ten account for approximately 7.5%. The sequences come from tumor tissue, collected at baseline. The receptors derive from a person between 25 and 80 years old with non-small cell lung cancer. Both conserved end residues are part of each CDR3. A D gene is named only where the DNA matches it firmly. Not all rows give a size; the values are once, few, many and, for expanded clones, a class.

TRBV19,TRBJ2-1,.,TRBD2,TGTGCCAGTAGTACGGGACTAGCTTACAATGAGCAGTTCTTC,CASSTGLAYNEQFF
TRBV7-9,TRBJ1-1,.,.,TGTGCCAGCAGCTTAGGTCTGGGGCCGAACACTGAAGCTTTCTTT,CASSLGLGPNTEAFF
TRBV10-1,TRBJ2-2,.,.,TGCGCCAGCAGTGAGCGTTGGTCAACCGGGGAGCTGTTTTTT,CASSERWSTGELFF
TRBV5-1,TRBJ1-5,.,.,TGCGCCAGCAGCTTGGAAGGGCAGGGTTATCAGCCCCAGCATTTT,CASSLEGQGYQPQHF
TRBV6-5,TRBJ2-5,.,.,TGTGCCAGCAGACAGGGGGGGGAGACCCAGTACTTC,CASRQGGETQYF
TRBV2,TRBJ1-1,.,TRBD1,TGTGCCAGCAGTCCGGACAGGGGATCCACTGAAGCTTTCTTT,CASSPDRGSTEAFF
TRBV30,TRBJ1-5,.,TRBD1,TGTGCCTGGAGTGTCCAGGGGGGGGGCTTTCAGCCCCAGCATTTT,CAWSVQGGGFQPQHF
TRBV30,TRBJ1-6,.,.,TGTGCCTGGAGTTTGAACAGGGATTCACCCCTCCACTTT,CAWSLNRDSPLHF
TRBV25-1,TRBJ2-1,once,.,TGTGCCAGCTCCTCTGGGGACCAGGCCTACAATGAGCAGTTCTTC,CASSSGDQAYNEQFF
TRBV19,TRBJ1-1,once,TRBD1,TGTGCCAGTAGTATAAGGGGGGCACAGGGGGCGCGTCCTGGCACTGAAGCTTTCTTT,CASSIRGAQGARPGTEAFF
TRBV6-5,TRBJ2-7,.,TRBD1,TGTGCCAGCAGGCCGGGACAGGGTTCCTACGAGCAGTACTTC,CASRPGQGSYEQYF
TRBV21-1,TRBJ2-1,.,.,TGTGCCAGCAGCAAATTGGTGGGAGGGCCAGGTGAGCAGTTCTTC,CASSKLVGGPGEQFF
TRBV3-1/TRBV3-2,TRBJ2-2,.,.,TGTGCCAGCAGCCCCGGGACTGACAACACCGGGGAGCTGTTTTTT,CASSPGTDNTGELFF
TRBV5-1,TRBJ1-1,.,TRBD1,TGCGCCAGCAGCTTGGGGGACAGGGCCAACACTGAAGCTTTCTTT,CASSLGDRANTEAFF
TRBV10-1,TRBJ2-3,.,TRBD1,TGCGCCAGCAGTGGAAAACAGGGGCCCGGCACAGATACGCAGTATTTT,CASSGKQGPGTDTQYF
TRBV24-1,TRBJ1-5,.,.,TGTGCCACCAGTGGTTTCAGAGATCAGCCCCAGCATTTT,CATSGFRDQPQHF
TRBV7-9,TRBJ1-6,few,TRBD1,TGTGCCAGCAGCTTGGGACAGGGATTTTATAATTCACCCCTCCACTTT,CASSLGQGFYNSPLHF
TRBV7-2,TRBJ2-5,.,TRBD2,TGTGCCAGCAGCTTAGCGCTGGGACTAGGGGGGGAGACCCAGTACTTC,CASSLALGLGGETQYF
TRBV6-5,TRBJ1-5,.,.,TGTGCCAGCAGGGGAGGACATAGCAATCAGCCCCAGCATTTT,CASRGGHSNQPQHF
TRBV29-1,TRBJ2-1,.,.,TGCAGCGTCCTCGGGGGAAGCTCCTACAATGAGCAGTTCTTC,CSVLGGSSYNEQFF
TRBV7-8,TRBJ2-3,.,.,TGTGCCAGCAGCTTAGCCACAGTTTACGTTAGCACAGATACGCAGTATTTT,CASSLATVYVSTDTQYF
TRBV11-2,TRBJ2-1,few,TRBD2,TGTGCCAGCAGCTTAGCGGGAGGTTCCTACAATGAGCAGTTCTTC,CASSLAGGSYNEQFF
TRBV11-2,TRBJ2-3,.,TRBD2,TGTGCCAGCAGCTTAGGTCTAGCGGGGGGTTTAGATACGCAGTATTTT,CASSLGLAGGLDTQYF
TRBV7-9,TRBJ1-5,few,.,TGTGCCAGCAGTAGCCCCTCGGGGGATCAGCCCCAGCATTTT,CASSSPSGDQPQHF
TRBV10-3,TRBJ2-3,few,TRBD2,TGTGCCATCAGCCAACTAGCGGGGGGTTTGGGAGATACGCAGTATTTT,CAISQLAGGLGDTQYF
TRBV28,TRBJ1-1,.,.,TGTGCCAGCAGTTTCCCCCTCAACGTGAACACTGAAGCTTTCTTT,CASSFPLNVNTEAFF
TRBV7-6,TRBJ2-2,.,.,TGTGCCAGCAAGAAGAGACCGGGCACCGGGGAGCTGTTTTTT,CASKKRPGTGELFF
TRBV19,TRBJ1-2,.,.,TGTGCCAGCTCCACCTCAGCAGGGGACTATGGCTACACCTTC,CASSTSAGDYGYTF
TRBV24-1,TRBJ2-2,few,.,TGTGCCACCTTAGGGGAGCAAACCGGGGAGCTGTTTTTT,CATLGEQTGELFF
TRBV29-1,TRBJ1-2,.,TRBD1,TGCAGCGTGGGGACAGGTCGTAGGGGCTACACCTTC,CSVGTGRRGYTF
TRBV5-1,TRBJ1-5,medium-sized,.,TGCGCCAGCAGCCTGGACGGCCGAGGAGGTGGACAGCCCCAGCATTTT,CASSLDGRGGGQPQHF
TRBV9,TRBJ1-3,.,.,TGTGCCAGCAGCGTAGGGCGATGGCGGGGTAGCTCTGGAAACACCATATATTTT,CASSVGRWRGSSGNTIYF
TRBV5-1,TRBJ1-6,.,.,TGCGCCAGCAGCTTTGGACAGAGGGGGTACAGTTCGGGAAATTCACCCCTCCACTTT,CASSFGQRGYSSGNSPLHF
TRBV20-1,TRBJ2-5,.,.,TGCATGGGGGAACACCAAGAGACCCAGTACTTC,CMGEHQETQYF
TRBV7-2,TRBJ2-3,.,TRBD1,TGTGCCAGCAGCACACGGACCAGGGGGATCGATACGCAGTATTTT,CASSTRTRGIDTQYF
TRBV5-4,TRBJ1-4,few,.,TGTGCCAGCAGCTTAACTGGAGATGCAACTAATGAAAAACTGTTTTTT,CASSLTGDATNEKLFF
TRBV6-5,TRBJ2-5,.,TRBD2,TGTGCCAGCACCCCTGGGCGGGAGGCCAGGGAGACCCAGTACTTC,CASTPGREARETQYF
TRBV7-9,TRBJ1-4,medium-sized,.,TGTGCCAGCAGTTCCCTCGGGACTTCGAGGGAAAAACTGTTTTTT,CASSSLGTSREKLFF
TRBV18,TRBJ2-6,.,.,TGTGCCAGCTCACCTCCGGGACGTCCCTCTGGGGCCAACGTCCTGACTTTC,CASSPPGRPSGANVLTF
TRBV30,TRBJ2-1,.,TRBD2,TGTGCCTGGAGTCATAAGGTGTGGGGGGGCTCCTACAATGAGCAGTTCTTC,CAWSHKVWGGSYNEQFF
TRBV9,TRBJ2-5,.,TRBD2,TGTGCCAGCAGCGGGGGCCGGACTAGCGGGAACCAAGAGACCCAGTACTTC,CASSGGRTSGNQETQYF
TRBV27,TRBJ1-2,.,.,TGTGCCAGCAACTCCCGGCGGGGGGGCGATAACTATGGCTACACCTTC,CASNSRRGGDNYGYTF
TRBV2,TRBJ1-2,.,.,TGTGCCAGCAGTCGCCGGGCTCTCCTCACCTTC,CASSRRALLTF
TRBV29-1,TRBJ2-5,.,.,TGCAGCACCCATGACTTAGCGAACTCCGAGACCCAGTACTTC,CSTHDLANSETQYF
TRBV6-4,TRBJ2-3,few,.,TGTGCCAGCAGTAGGCTAGGGGGTACAGATACGCAGTATTTT,CASSRLGGTDTQYF
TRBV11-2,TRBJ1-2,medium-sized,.,TGTGCCAGCAGCCCAAGTCTAGACTATGGCTACACCTTC,CASSPSLDYGYTF
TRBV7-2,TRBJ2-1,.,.,TGTGCCAGCAGCTACCGAGGCGGCTTTTTGTTCTTC,CASSYRGGFLFF
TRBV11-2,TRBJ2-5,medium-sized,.,TGTGCCAGCAGACCGAAGCGCCGGGAGACCCAGTACTTC,CASRPKRRETQYF
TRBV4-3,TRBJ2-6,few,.,TGCGCCAGCAGCCAAGATCTTGCCTCTGGGGCCAACGTCCTGACTTTC,CASSQDLASGANVLTF
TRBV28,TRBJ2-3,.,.,TGTGCCAGCAGTTCCAAAGGAAGGAGGACAGATACGCAGTATTTT,CASSSKGRRTDTQYF
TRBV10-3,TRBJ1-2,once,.,TGTGCCATCAGTGAGGACCGCATCTATGGCTACACCTTC,CAISEDRIYGYTF
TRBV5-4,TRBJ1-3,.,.,TGTGCCAGCAGCCTACCAACGGACATCGAATCTGGAAACACCATATATTTT,CASSLPTDIESGNTIYF
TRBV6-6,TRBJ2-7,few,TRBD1,TGTGCCAGCAGTTACAAGGGGACAGGGGGTTACGAGCAGTACTTC,CASSYKGTGGYEQYF